Following are 4 T cell receptor beta chains from one sample sequenced in a study of cytomegalovirus exposure and HLA in healthy donors (dated by TCRdb to about 2017). Libraries were built with the immunoSEQ multiplex PCR assay. A mixture of 60 forward primers for TCR Vbeta segments and 13 reverse primers for TCR Jbeta segments was used in the multiplex PCR. TCRdb provides this immuneACCESS table in a form limited to in-frame rearrangements. Some clones are lacking; in checked studies, under half of them reflect an unresolved V gene, and why the rest are absent is not known. The sample table lists over 110,000 clones, roughly 80% of them with a count of one. The top ten hold around 9.1% of the sample. Input material: PBMCs. The receptors were gathered from a woman in her forties or fifties in good health and CMV-seropositive.

The J gene is TRBJ2-7, the V gene TRBV5-5; 7 nucleotides agree with TRBD1. J gave up 4 bases and V 0 bases, and 4 bases lay outside the gene matches. Per germline, CDR1 SGHKS and CDR2 YYEKEE (reference sequence). The length of the CDR3 is 14 residues. CDR3 nucleotide sequence: TGTGCCAGCAGCTTGGACAGGGGTTCATACGAGCAGTACTTC. Translated: CASSLDRGSYEQYF.

The chain employs TRBV9 and TRBJ2-7, with 7 nucleotides matching TRBD2. This CDR3 is 14 amino acids long. V lost 2 bases to trimming and J lost 4 bases; unmatched junction nucleotides: 6. The germline gives CDR1 SGDLS, CDR2 YYNGEE. CDR3 protein: CASSVSGTTYEQYF. CDR3 sequence (DNA): TGTGCCAGCAGCGTTTCCGGGACTACTTACGAGCAGTACTTC.

This clone has more than one count but fewer than ten. V usage is TRBV7-9 and J usage is TRBJ2-3, with 11 bases lining up with TRBD2. Trimming removed 5 bases from V and 3 bases from J; junction bases left unmatched: 1. Looked up from germline, CDR1 is SEHNR and CDR2 is FQNEAQ (reference sequence). The CDR3 length is 14 residues. CDR3 protein: CASSRLAGTDTQYF. CDR3 bases: TGTGCCAGCAGCAGACTAGCGGGGACAGATACGCAGTATTTT.

The CDR3 reads CASSWGTDNYGYTF. The CDR3, as DNA: TGTGCCAGCAGTTGGGGGACTGACAACTATGGCTACACCTTC. The chain combines TRBV28 with TRBJ1-2; TRBD1 might be the D (5 bases). The V gene lost 4 bases and the J gene lost 2 bases, with 11 bases spanning the gap. CDR1 is MDHEN, CDR2 SYDVKM, per germline. The CDR3 length is 14 residues.